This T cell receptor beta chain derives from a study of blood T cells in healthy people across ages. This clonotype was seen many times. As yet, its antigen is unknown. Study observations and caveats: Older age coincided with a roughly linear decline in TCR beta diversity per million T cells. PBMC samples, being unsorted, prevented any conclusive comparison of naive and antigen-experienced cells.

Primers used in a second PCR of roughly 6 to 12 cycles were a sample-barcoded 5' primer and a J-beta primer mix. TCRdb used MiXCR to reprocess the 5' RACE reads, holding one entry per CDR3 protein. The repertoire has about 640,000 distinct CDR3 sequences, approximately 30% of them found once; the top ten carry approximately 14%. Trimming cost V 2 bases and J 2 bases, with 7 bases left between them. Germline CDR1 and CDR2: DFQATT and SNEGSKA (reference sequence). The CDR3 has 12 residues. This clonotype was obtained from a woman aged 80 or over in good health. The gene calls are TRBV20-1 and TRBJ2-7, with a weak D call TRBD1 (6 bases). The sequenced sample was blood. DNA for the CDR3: TGCAGTGCTAGACGACAGGCCTACGAGCAGTACTTC. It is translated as CSARRQAYEQYF.